These T cell receptor beta chains were read from a single sample in a study of T cells in Graves' hyperthyroidism and ophthalmopathy. MiXCR was run by TCRdb on the multiplex PCR reads, yielding one entry per CDR3 protein. The table lists about 270,000 distinct CDR3 sequences, 22% of them singletons. Source material: blood. These receptors came from a man aged 30 to 45 with Graves' ophthalmopathy. Each CDR3 is given with its conserved first and last residue. D genes are given only for firm matches. A clone size is listed for some rows: how often the clone was seen (once, few, many), or a class if it is expanded.

J | V | size | D | DNA | CDR3
TRBJ2-3 | TRBV3-1 | many | . | TGTGCCAGCAGCCAAGCTTCAGGGATCCCCACAGATACGCAGTATTTT | CASSQASGIPTDTQYF
TRBJ2-7 | TRBV4-1 | many | . | TGCGCCAGCAGCCAAGAGAGACGGTACGAGCAGTACTTC | CASSQERRYEQYF
TRBJ2-5 | TRBV15 | . | . | TGTGCCACCAGCAGAGGTGCCGTACAAGAGACCCAGTACTTC | CATSRGAVQETQYF
TRBJ2-1 | TRBV7-3 | . | TRBD2 | TGTGCCAGCAGCTTTTCTAGCGGGAGCGCCTACGATGAGCAGTTCTTC | CASSFSSGSAYDEQFF
TRBJ2-4 | TRBV29-1 | . | . | TGCAGCGTTGTAGAGGGGGGGGGCAAAAACATTCAGTACTTC | CSVVEGGGKNIQYF
TRBJ2-7 | TRBV27 | . | . | TGTGCCAGCTGGAGGGAGCCCAACGAGCAGTACTTC | CASWREPNEQYF
TRBJ2-7 | TRBV28 | few | . | TGTGCCAGCAGTCCCCACTACGACTACGAGCAGTACTTC | CASSPHYDYEQYF
TRBJ2-5 | TRBV11-2 | many | . | TGTGCCAGCAGCTCATTAGGGCAAGAGACCCAGTACTTC | CASSSLGQETQYF
TRBJ2-5 | TRBV7-9 | few | . | TGTGCCAGCAGCTTTGGTGCGGGACCAGAGACCCAGTACTTC | CASSFGAGPETQYF
TRBJ2-7 | TRBV9 | many | . | TGTGCCAGCAGCGCATCACCTTCATCCGCCTACGAGCAGTACTTC | CASSASPSSAYEQYF
TRBJ1-5 | TRBV6-5 | . | TRBD1 | TGTGCCAGCAGTTACTCAGGGACAGGGCTTGGTGGCAATCAGCCCCAGCATTTT | CASSYSGTGLGGNQPQHF
TRBJ2-3 | TRBV20-1 | many | . | TGCAGTGCTGTGGCCGGTTCAGATACGCAGTATTTT | CSAVAGSDTQYF
TRBJ2-2 | TRBV7-6 | once | . | TGTGCCAGCAGCCTCAGCGATAGGGAGACCGGGGAGCTGTTTTTT | CASSLSDRETGELFF
TRBJ2-3 | TRBV10-3 | few | TRBD2 | TGTGCCATCAGTGAGGGTAGCGGGGGAACCACAGATACGCAGTATTTT | CAISEGSGGTTDTQYF
TRBJ2-3 | TRBV15 | few | . | TGTGCCACCAGCAGAGAGCGGTCTAGCACAGATACGCAGTATTTT | CATSRERSSTDTQYF
TRBJ2-1 | TRBV5-1 | . | . | TGCGCCAGCAGCCCTGAACTCGGTCGGGGCTACAATGAGCAGTTCTTC | CASSPELGRGYNEQFF
TRBJ2-1 | TRBV28 | few | TRBD2 | TGTGCCAGCAGTTCACCGGGGCCAGCGGGAGGGCTTGGTAATGAGCAGTTCTTC | CASSSPGPAGGLGNEQFF
TRBJ2-7 | TRBV5-6 | . | . | TGTGCCAGCAGCTTGGTAGGAACCGAGCAGTACTTC | CASSLVGTEQYF
TRBJ2-1 | TRBV30 | many | . | TGTGCCTGGAGTGCAGGGCCTGAGCAGTTCTTC | CAWSAGPEQFF
TRBJ2-3 | TRBV29-1 | many | . | TGCAGCGTTGAAGATCCAACTTCTGCAAGCACAGATACGCAGTATTTT | CSVEDPTSASTDTQYF
TRBJ2-2 | TRBV9 | . | TRBD2 | TGTGCCAGCAGCGTTTCAGCGGGGATCGCCGGGGAGCTGTTTTTT | CASSVSAGIAGELFF
TRBJ1-4 | TRBV19 | few | . | TGTGCCAGTAGGCGGTACGATAATGAAAAACTGTTTTTT | CASRRYDNEKLFF
TRBJ2-3 | TRBV11-1 | . | . | TGTGCCAGCAGCTTTATTTCCGGTTATTCAGATACGCAGTATTTT | CASSFISGYSDTQYF
TRBJ1-2 | TRBV12-3/TRBV12-4 | . | . | TGTGCCAGCAGTTCCCAGCTACCAGGGGTCTATGGCTACACCTTC | CASSSQLPGVYGYTF
TRBJ2-3 | TRBV4-2 | few | . | TGTGCCAGCAGCCAAGTCCCCAGCGCAGATACGCAGTATTTT | CASSQVPSADTQYF
TRBJ2-3 | TRBV24-1 | many | TRBD1 | TGTGCCACCAGTGATGCGGGACAGGTGTCAGATACGCAGTATTTT | CATSDAGQVSDTQYF
TRBJ1-3 | TRBV6-2/TRBV6-3 | . | . | TGTGCCAGCGAACCTGGGAGTTCGAGTGGAAACACCATATATTTT | CASEPGSSSGNTIYF
TRBJ2-7 | TRBV5-1 | . | . | TGCGCCAGCAGCCTGGCAAGTAACGAGCAGTACTTC | CASSLASNEQYF
TRBJ2-2 | TRBV5-8 | . | . | TGTGCCAGCAGCTTTGACCGGAACACCGGGGAGCTGTTTTTT | CASSFDRNTGELFF
TRBJ1-4 | TRBV12-3/TRBV12-4 | few | TRBD1 | TGTGCCAGCAGTTCGACAGGGGAACCTGAAAAACTGTTTTTT | CASSSTGEPEKLFF
TRBJ2-7 | TRBV6-2/TRBV6-3 | few | TRBD2 | TGTGCCAGCAGGGTGGGACTAGCGGCTTACGAGCAGTACTTC | CASRVGLAAYEQYF
TRBJ1-1 | TRBV28 | few | . | TGTGCCAGCAGTTTTGGGGGCGAGAACACTGAAGCTTTCTTT | CASSFGGENTEAFF
TRBJ1-2 | TRBV2 | . | . | TGTGCCAGCCGCTCGGGGATGGCTGGCTACACCTTC | CASRSGMAGYTF
TRBJ2-5 | TRBV2 | . | . | TGTGCCAGCAGTGTAAAACCCGGGACAAATTACCAAGAGACCCAGTACTTC | CASSVKPGTNYQETQYF
TRBJ1-2 | TRBV18 | . | . | TGTGCCAGCTCACCAATAGAGGGCTCCTATGGCTACACCTTC | CASSPIEGSYGYTF
TRBJ2-4 | TRBV28 | . | . | TGTGCCAGCAGTTTATGGGAGTCCACCAAAAACATTCAGTACTTC | CASSLWESTKNIQYF
TRBJ2-2 | TRBV30 | many | . | TGTGCCTACCAGGGGGGGACTAGGAACACCGGGGAGCTGTTTTTT | CAYQGGTRNTGELFF
TRBJ2-2 | TRBV27 | few | . | TGTGCCAGCAGTTTAACGTCGGGCTCAACCGGGGAGCTGTTTTTT | CASSLTSGSTGELFF
TRBJ1-1 | TRBV18 | . | . | TGTGCCAGCTCACCCAATCGTGACAGCTTGAACACTGAAGCTTTCTTT | CASSPNRDSLNTEAFF
TRBJ1-2 | TRBV3-1 | many | . | TGTGCCAGCAGCCTCGTCGCCCTAGGGGGCTACACCTTC | CASSLVALGGYTF
TRBJ2-7 | TRBV24-1 | . | TRBD2 | TGTGCCACAGAACTTCCCGGGGGGAACAATGAGCAGTACTTC | CATELPGGNNEQYF
TRBJ1-1 | TRBV12-3/TRBV12-4 | many | . | TGTGCCAGCAGTTTAAAGGGCAGGGAAGCTTTCTTT | CASSLKGREAFF
TRBJ1-1 | TRBV12-3/TRBV12-4 | many | . | TGTGCCAGCAGTTTAGTCCCGGCGTCTAGGGTCACTGAAGCTTTCTTT | CASSLVPASRVTEAFF
TRBJ2-1 | TRBV5-1 | many | . | TGCGCCAGCAGCTTGGCAAGCTCCTACAATGAGCAGTTCTTC | CASSLASSYNEQFF
TRBJ1-2 | TRBV6-6 | many | TRBD1 | TGTGCCAGCAGTTACGACAGGGTAGGGGGTAGCTATGGCTACACCTTC | CASSYDRVGGSYGYTF
TRBJ2-6 | TRBV24-1 | . | . | TGTGCCACCAGTTACTCTGGGGCCAACGTCCTGACTTTC | CATSYSGANVLTF
TRBJ1-1 | TRBV28 | many | . | TGTGCCAGCAGTTTTGTAGGGATGAACACTGAAGCTTTCTTT | CASSFVGMNTEAFF
TRBJ1-5 | TRBV7-2 | . | . | TGTGCCAGCAGCTTAGTGGGGAGTTGGGACCTCGAGGGCGAGACCCAGCATTTT | CASSLVGSWDLEGETQHF
TRBJ2-7 | TRBV2 | . | TRBD2 | TGTGCCAGCATTAGCGGGGATAGCTCCTACGAGCAGTACTTC | CASISGDSSYEQYF
TRBJ2-3 | TRBV30 | few | TRBD2 | TGTGCCTGGAGTACTGGACTAGCGGGAGTTGGCGATACGCAGTATTTT | CAWSTGLAGVGDTQYF
TRBJ2-6 | TRBV5-6 | . | . | TGTGCCAGCAGCCACAGACTGGCTGGGGCCAACGTCCTGACTTTC | CASSHRLAGANVLTF
TRBJ2-5 | TRBV5-6 | . | . | TGTGCCAGCAGCTTCGGGGCGGAAGAGACCCAGTACTTC | CASSFGAEETQYF
TRBJ2-1 | TRBV6-1 | . | . | TGTGCCAGCAGTCCGGGACTCAACTACAATGAGCAGTTCTTC | CASSPGLNYNEQFF
TRBJ1-2 | TRBV28 | . | . | TGTGCCAGCACCCGGGGGGACCGTGGGGGCTACACCTTC | CASTRGDRGGYTF
TRBJ2-1 | TRBV7-9 | . | . | TGTGCCAGCACTCTCCCCCTTTTTAGTGGCAACAATGAGCAGTTCTTC | CASTLPLFSGNNEQFF
TRBJ2-7 | TRBV28 | few | TRBD1 | TGTGCCAGCAGTTCGCCGGGACAGGCAAGCTCCTACGAGCAGTACTTC | CASSSPGQASSYEQYF
TRBJ1-1 | TRBV3-1 | many | . | TGTGCCAGCAGCCCCAGGCGGGGGCGGACGAACACTGAAGCTTTCTTT | CASSPRRGRTNTEAFF
TRBJ1-1 | TRBV12-3/TRBV12-4 | few | . | TGTGCCAGCAGTTCGGGGGGCCTTTTCACTGAAGCTTTCTTT | CASSSGGLFTEAFF
TRBJ2-1 | TRBV12-3/TRBV12-4 | many | . | TGTGCCAGCAGTTTTCATCGGAGCTCCTACAATGAGCAGTTCTTC | CASSFHRSSYNEQFF
TRBJ2-1 | TRBV5-1 | . | . | TGCGCCAGCAGCCACAGTGCCCTCGGGGATGAGCAGTTCTTC | CASSHSALGDEQFF